This T cell receptor (beta chain) derives from a study of identical twins. Study observations and caveats: Alpha sequences that were out-of-frame and twin-shared showed an excess of low generation probability.

Concerning this clonotype: Antigen specificity is unknown.

Only healthy Caucasians were enrolled as donors. A universal primer site was added by template switching, and unique molecular identifiers were carried by the cDNA. In TCRdb, the 5' RACE reads were re-called with MiXCR into one record per CDR3 protein. The sample yields about 700,000 distinct CDR3 sequences, 8.6% seen once. In addition, the sample was reused for a study of yellow fever vaccine responses in identical twins.

Sequencing was done on a sample of PBMCs. The TCR was taken from a young woman in good health.

The DNA for the CDR3 is TGCAGCGTTGAGAACGGACAGCTGAACACTGAAGCTTTCTTT. Its translation: CSVENGQLNTEAFF. The chain is built from TRBV29-1 and TRBJ1-1, with D perhaps matching TRBD1 (6 bases). CDR1 is SQVTM, CDR2 ANQGSEA, per germline. With 3 bases removed from V and 0 bases from J, the gap between germline ends came to 11 bases. The CDR3 loop spans 14 amino acids.